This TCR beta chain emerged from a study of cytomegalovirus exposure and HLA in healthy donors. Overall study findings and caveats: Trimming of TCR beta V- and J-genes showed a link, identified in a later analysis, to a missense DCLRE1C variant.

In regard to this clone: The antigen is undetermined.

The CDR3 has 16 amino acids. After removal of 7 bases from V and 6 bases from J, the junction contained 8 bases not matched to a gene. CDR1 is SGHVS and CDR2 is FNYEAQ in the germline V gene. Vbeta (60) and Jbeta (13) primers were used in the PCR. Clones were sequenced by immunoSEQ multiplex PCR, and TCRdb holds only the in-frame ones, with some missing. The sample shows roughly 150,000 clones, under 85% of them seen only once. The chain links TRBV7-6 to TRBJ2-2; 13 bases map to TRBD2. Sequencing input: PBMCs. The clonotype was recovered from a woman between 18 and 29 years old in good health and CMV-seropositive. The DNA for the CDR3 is TGTGCCAGCACCGAGATAGGGACTAGCGGGGCCGGGGAGCTGTTTTTT. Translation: CASTEIGTSGAGELFF.